Each of the 27 T cell receptor beta chains below was sequenced from the same sample in a study of blood T cells in healthy people across ages. Using a J-beta primer mix together with a sample-barcoded 5' primer, a second PCR was run for about 6 to 12 cycles. TCRdb re-called the 5' RACE reads with MiXCR, one entry per CDR3 protein. The sample lists roughly 1.5 million distinct CDR3 sequences, around 40% occurring once. Sequencing was done on a sample of blood. These receptors were collected from a young woman in good health.

V usage is TRBV7-2 and J usage is TRBJ2-5; TRBD2 matches 7 bases. Germline lookup yields CDR1 SGHTA and CDR2 FQGNSA. The length of the CDR3 is 16 residues. Unmatched junction bases numbered 8, after V lost 3 bases and J lost 1 base. The CDR3 loop reads CASSFRTSSIQETQYF. CDR3 DNA: TGTGCCAGCAGCTTCCGGACTAGTTCTATCCAAGAGACCCAGTACTTC.

The chain employs TRBV7-9 and TRBJ2-7; tentative D call: TRBD1 (6 bases). With 5 bases removed from V and 11 bases from J, the gap between germline ends came to 19 bases. CDR3 size: 13 residues. Looked up from germline, CDR1 is SEHNR and CDR2 is FQNEAQ (reference sequence). In DNA form, the CDR3 reads TGTGCCAGCAGCCACCTTATCACAGGGTACGAGTACTTC. Residues: CASSHLITGYEYF. Full variable domain (remainder filled in from reference TRBV7-9 and TRBJ2-7): DTGVSQNPRHKITKRGQNVTFRCDPISEHNRLYWYRQTLGQGPEFLTYFQNEAQLEKSRLLSDRFSAERPKGSFSTLEIQRTEQGDSAMYLCASSHLITGYEYFGPGTRLTVT.

J is TRBJ1-1 and V is TRBV6-5; D gene uncertain. CDR3 length equals 14 residues. Trimming pared 2 bases from V and 1 base from J, leaving 8 bases between. Germline-derived CDR1 and CDR2 are MNHEY and SVGAGI. CDR3 sequence reads: CASSYTTENTEAFF. CDR3 in DNA: TGTGCCAGCAGTTACACCACAGAGAACACTGAAGCTTTCTTT.

This chain links TRBV7-8 with TRBJ2-1; D is undetermined. The end of the DNA is better explained by TRBJ2-7, so the J call may be wrong. CDR1 is SGHVS, CDR2 FQNEAQ, per germline. The length of the CDR3 is 15 residues. The CDR3, as DNA: TGTGCCAGCAGCCCTTACAAGGGATCCTACAATGAGCAGTACTTC. This gives the protein CASSPYKGSYNEQYF.

Details on this clonotype: Being one base from a much bigger clone, this may be a read error. The chain combines TRBV7-2 with TRBJ2-1; possibly TRBD2 for D (6 bases). Germline V gives CDR1 SGHTA, CDR2 FQGNSA. Between the trimmed V and J ends, which lost 5 bases and 3 bases, there was a span of 8 bases. The CDR3 covers 13 residues. This chain's CDR3 is CASSRTIYNEQFF. CDR3 DNA: TGTGCCAGCAGCCGGACTATCTACAATGAGCAGTTCTTC.

J is TRBJ2-5 and V is TRBV7-2; D may correspond to TRBD1 or TRBD2 (5 bases each). Germline CDR1 SGHTA, CDR2 FQGNSA. V shed 4 bases and J shed 2 bases, with 14 bases lying between them. This CDR3 has 15 amino acids. This CDR3 reads CASSSQPGPQETQYF. DNA for the CDR3: TGTGCCAGCAGCTCGCAGCCGGGACCACAAGAGACCCAGTACTTC.

In this sample, this clonotype turned up many times. The chain links TRBV10-3 to TRBJ1-1; no definite D call. Trimming took off 3 bases at V and 4 bases at J, with 12 bases between the two ends. The CDR3 sequence is 14 residues long. Germline-derived CDR1 and CDR2 are ENHRY and SYGVKD. Here the CDR3 reads CAISDWVVGTEAFF. CDR3 DNA sequence: TGTGCCATCAGTGACTGGGTGGTGGGCACTGAAGCTTTCTTT.

The chain links TRBV27 to TRBJ1-6, with 9 bases fitting TRBD1. Germline V gene data show CDR1 as MNHEY and CDR2 as SMNVEV (reference sequence). The CDR3 is 16 amino acids. After removal of 5 bases from V and 9 bases from J, the junction contained 11 bases not matched to a gene. CDR3 protein: CASSPKGTGPRSPLHF. As DNA, the CDR3 is TGTGCCAGCAGTCCAAAAGGGACAGGGCCTCGTTCACCCCTCCACTTT.

The rearrangement joins TRBV20-1 to TRBJ1-5, with TRBD1 matching 8 bases. The V gene end was trimmed by 0 bases and the J gene end by 2 bases; junction bases not matched to a gene: 6. Germline V gene sequence: CDR1 DFQATT, CDR2 SNEGSKA (reference sequence). The CDR3 totals 16 residues. CDR3 region: CSARELTGAGNQPQHF. CDR3 nucleotides: TGCAGTGCTAGAGAGTTGACAGGGGCGGGCAATCAGCCCCAGCATTTT.

The rearrangement links TRBV27 to TRBJ1-2, with 8 positions matching TRBD1. The CDR3 has 14 amino acids. Germline lookup yields CDR1 MNHEY and CDR2 SMNVEV (reference sequence). Trimming cost V 5 bases and J 6 bases; bases outside gene matches: 8. CDR3 sequence: CASSAGQVVNGYTF. For the CDR3, the DNA is TGTGCCAGCAGTGCGGGACAGGTGGTAAATGGCTACACCTTC.

This chain links TRBV12-3 or TRBV12-4 with TRBJ2-7, with 13 nucleotides matching TRBD2. V gave up 5 bases and J gave up 3 bases; unmatched junction bases: 10. The CDR3 covers 17 residues. The CDR3 region is CASSPRTSGGLNYEQYF. Here the CDR3 DNA reads TGTGCCAGCAGTCCCAGGACTAGCGGGGGCCTAAACTACGAGCAGTACTTC.

The rearrangement joins TRBV27 to TRBJ1-2; 7 bases align to TRBD1. Unmatched junction bases numbered 9, after V lost 5 bases and J lost 0 bases. CDR3 length: 16 amino acids. Germline CDR1 MNHEY, CDR2 SMNVEV (reference sequence). As DNA, the CDR3 is TGTGCCAGCAGTCCTATTGGTGACAGGGCTAACTATGGCTACACCTTC. Its translation: CASSPIGDRANYGYTF.

The CDR3 sequence: CASSSPGQHNEQYF. The CDR3, as DNA: TGCGCCAGCAGCTCTCCGGGACAGCATAACGAGCAGTACTTC. The gene calls are TRBV5-1 and TRBJ2-4; 7 nucleotides line up with TRBD1. The closer fit of TRBJ2-7 to the DNA end suggests the J call may be wrong. CDR1 is SGHRS and CDR2 is YFSETQ in the germline V gene. The CDR3 sequence is 14 residues long.

The chain recombines TRBV12-3 or TRBV12-4 with TRBJ1-2; D is ambiguous. The CDR3 runs to 13 residues. With 1 base removed from V and 8 bases from J, the gap between germline ends came to 11 bases. The CDR3 loop is CASSLGEDRGYTF. The CDR3 DNA follows: TGTGCCAGCAGTTTAGGAGAAGATCGCGGCTACACCTTC.

This clonotype was seen only a few times. This CDR3 is CASSKALKAGGYNEQFF. The CDR3 bases are TGTGCCAGCAGCAAAGCTTTGAAAGCGGGAGGCTACAATGAGCAGTTCTTC. The gene calls are TRBV21-1 and TRBJ2-1; whether TRBD2, the table's D call, matches the DNA was not checked. TRBV21-1 is a documented pseudogene. The CDR3 runs 17 residues.

For this clonotype: Its ends do not fully match the called genes, so a read error is possible. The CDR3 nucleotides read TGTGCCACCAGCAGAGCCGGGGTGAGCTCCCACAATGAGCAGTTCTTC. Amino acids: CATSRAGVSSHNEQFF. The V and J genes are TRBV15 and TRBJ2-1; D perhaps matches TRBD2 (5 bases). Germline V gives CDR1 LNHNV, CDR2 YYDKDF (reference sequence). This CDR3 has 16 residues. The whole variable domain, remainder taken from reference TRBV15 and TRBJ2-1, is DAMVIQNPRYQVTQFGKPVTLSCSQTLNHNVMYWYQQKSSQAPKLLFHYYDKDFNNEADTPDNFQSRRPNTSFCFLDIRSPGLGDTAMYLCATSRAGVSSHNEQFFGPGTRLTVL.

This clonotype was counted between two and nine times. In nucleotides, the CDR3 is TGTGCCAGCAGTCCCAGACAATACTGGAGTGAAAAACTGTTTTTT. This sequence encodes CASSPRQYWSEKLFF. V and J are TRBV28 and TRBJ1-4; D uncertain. The CDR3 runs 15 residues. V was pared by 5 bases and J by 7 bases, with 17 bases between. Germline V gives CDR1 MDHEN, CDR2 SYDVKM.

The V and J genes are TRBV20-1 and TRBJ1-5; D not resolved. Trimming stripped 7 bases from V and 0 bases from J, with 10 bases between. The V gene's germline CDR1 is DFQATT and CDR2 SNEGSKA (reference sequence). This CDR3 region has 13 residues. For the CDR3, the DNA is TGCAGTGGGCTCGGCAGTAGCAATCAGCCCCAGCATTTT. This translates into CSGLGSSNQPQHF.

The V call is TRBV7-2, the J call TRBJ1-2; the match to TRBD1 covers 8 bases. This CDR3 has 15 amino acids. CDR1 is SGHTA, CDR2 FQGNSA, per germline. After removal of 1 base from V and 7 bases from J, the junction contained 8 bases not matched to a gene. CDR3 DNA sequence: TGTGCCAGCAGCTTAGATGGCAGGGGGCCAGGTGGCTACACCTTC. This codes for CASSLDGRGPGGYTF.

This chain links TRBV6-5 with TRBJ1-3, with D perhaps TRBD1 (6 bases). Germline V CDR1 and CDR2: MNHEY, SVGAGI. V lost 2 bases and J lost 4, with 15 bases in between. The CDR3 is 16 amino acids. The CDR3 reads CASSYHGTGQGNTIYF. In DNA, the CDR3 is TGTGCCAGCAGTTACCACGGCACAGGGCAAGGAAACACCATATATTTT.

The genes are TRBV2 and TRBJ1-5; TRBD1 matches at 10 bases. The germline gives CDR1 SNHLY, CDR2 FYNNEI. J was trimmed by 11 bases and V by 2 bases; bases with no gene match: 12. This CDR3 has 16 residues. CDR3 in amino acids: CASSERGQGGLRAQHF. CDR3 nucleotides: TGTGCCAGCAGTGAAAGAGGACAGGGGGGACTTCGGGCCCAGCATTTT.

This clonotype occurred many times. The chain is built from TRBV3-1 and TRBJ2-1, with TRBD1 matching 7 bases. Germline CDR1 is LGHDT and CDR2 is YNNKEL (reference sequence). Germline trimming cut 3 bases from V and 3 bases from J; bases unmatched to any gene: 2. The CDR3 length is 14 residues. The CDR3 is CASSHRDSYNEQFF. Written as DNA, the CDR3 is TGTGCCAGCAGCCACCGGGACAGCTACAATGAGCAGTTCTTC.

This clonotype was recorded once. The chain is built from TRBV18 and TRBJ2-1; 10 nucleotides line up with TRBD2. J was trimmed by 7 bases and V by 3 bases; bases with no gene match: 3. This CDR3 contains 14 residues. CDR1 is KGHSH, CDR2 LQKENI, per germline. This chain's CDR3 is CASSPSGRSNEQFF. For the CDR3, the DNA is TGTGCCAGCTCACCTAGCGGGAGGAGTAATGAGCAGTTCTTC.

This chain connects TRBV7-8 to TRBJ2-4; D gene uncertain. CDR1 is SGHVS, CDR2 FQNEAQ, per germline. The CDR3 is made up of 14 amino acids. The V gene lost 1 base and the J gene lost 1 base, with 5 bases spanning the gap. As DNA, the CDR3 is TGTGCCAGCAGCTTAGTGTCCGCCAAAAACATTCAGTACTTC. Amino acids: CASSLVSAKNIQYF. Full variable domain (outside the CDR3, taken from reference TRBV7-8 and TRBJ2-4): GAGVSQSPRYKVAKRGQDVALRCDPISGHVSLFWYQQALGQGPEFLTYFQNEAQLDKSGLPSDRFFAERPEGSVSTLKIQRTQQEDSAVYLCASSLVSAKNIQYFGAGTRLSVL.

The J gene is TRBJ2-5, the V gene TRBV28; 7 nucleotides agree with TRBD1. The CDR3 totals 15 residues. Germline V gene lookup returns CDR1 MDHEN and CDR2 SYDVKM. The ends lost 6 bases at V and 1 base at J; junction bases unmatched: 8. CDR3 sequence reads: CASSAGQAFQETQYF. The CDR3 nucleotides are TGTGCCAGCAGCGCCGGACAGGCCTTCCAAGAGACCCAGTACTTC. Based on the CDR3 plus reference TRBV28 and TRBJ2-5, the full variable domain is DVKVTQSSRYLVKRTGEKVFLECVQDMDHENMFWYRQDPGLGLRLIYFSYDVKMKEKGDIPEGYSVSREKKERFSLILESASTNQTSMYLCASSAGQAFQETQYFGPGTRLLVL.

This clonotype showed up just a few times. In nucleotides, the CDR3 is TGCGCCAGCAGCAATACAGGGCGCACTGAAGCTTTCTTT. This codes for CASSNTGRTEAFF. The chain uses TRBV4-3 and TRBJ1-1; possibly TRBD1 for D (6 bases). Trimming shortened V by 5 bases and J by 4 bases, and 11 bases separated the two germline ends. The CDR3 is 13 amino acids. Germline loops: CDR1 LGHNA, CDR2 YSLEER.

The V call is TRBV28, the J call TRBJ2-3; TRBD2 matches 7 bases. The CDR3 is 17 residues long. Germline assignment: CDR1 MDHEN and CDR2 SYDVKM. V shed 5 bases and J 4 bases; nucleotides not matched to a gene: 15. This CDR3 is CASSPLFPGGRPDTQYF. CDR3 DNA sequence: TGTGCCAGCAGTCCACTATTCCCGGGGGGTCGTCCAGATACGCAGTATTTT. Combining the CDR3 with reference TRBV28 and TRBJ2-3 gives the whole variable domain DVKVTQSSRYLVKRTGEKVFLECVQDMDHENMFWYRQDPGLGLRLIYFSYDVKMKEKGDIPEGYSVSREKKERFSLILESASTNQTSMYLCASSPLFPGGRPDTQYFGPGTRLTVL.